Shown below are 24 T cell receptor beta chains from a single sample sequenced in a study of blood T cell repertoires in COVID-19. Libraries were prepared by immunoSEQ multiplex PCR; TCRdb keeps only in-frame clonotypes and omits some of them. In the table there are 69,000 or so clones, approximately 84% of which are singletons. Sequenced: peripheral blood. Receptors were obtained from a man in his forties or fifties with COVID-19, enrolled during active disease.

The chain recombines TRBV28 with TRBJ1-2; D is undetermined. The CDR3 is 13 amino acids. Per the germline V gene, CDR1 is MDHEN and CDR2 is SYDVKM. V shed 5 bases and J shed 4 bases, with 11 bases lying between them. Written as DNA, the CDR3 is TGTGCCAGCAGTCCCCCACAGACCTATGGCTACACCTTC. Its translation: CASSPPQTYGYTF.

The gene calls are TRBV19 and TRBJ1-5; 7 bases are a match to TRBD1. The CDR3 contains 16 residues. Germline V lookup: CDR1 LNHDA, CDR2 SQIVND (reference sequence). V dropped 7 bases and J dropped 4; count of bases not matched to a gene: 13. CDR3 loop: CASTKKRDRRNQPQHF. The CDR3 DNA reads TGTGCCAGTACCAAAAAACGGGACAGAAGGAATCAGCCCCAGCATTTT. The full variable domain, in which reference TRBV19 and TRBJ1-5 provide the parts outside the CDR3, is DGGITQSPKYLFRKEGQNVTLSCEQNLNHDAMYWYRQDPGQGLRLIYYSQIVNDFQKGDIAEGYSVSREKKESFPLTVTSAQKNPTAFYLCASTKKRDRRNQPQHFGDGTRLSIL.

J is TRBJ1-2 and V is TRBV6-6, with TRBD1 matching 7 bases. The CDR3 consists of 13 residues. Unmatched junction bases numbered 10, after V lost 7 bases and J lost 8 bases. From germline, CDR1 is MNHNY and CDR2 SVGAGI (reference sequence). The CDR3 loop reads CASNYRGSHGYTF. DNA for the CDR3: TGTGCCAGCAACTACAGGGGATCCCACGGCTACACCTTC.

The CDR3 nucleotides read TGCGCCAGCAGCAGGCAGGGGGCAATCGCAGATACGCAGTATTTT. It encodes CASSRQGAIADTQYF. The V and J genes are TRBV5-1 and TRBJ2-3; 8 nucleotides line up with TRBD1. J was trimmed by 4 bases and V by 4 bases; bases with no gene match: 8. The CDR3 has 15 residues. Germline V gives CDR1 SGHRS, CDR2 YFSETQ.

In its sample, this clone was seen once. This chain connects TRBV19 to TRBJ2-1, with D possibly being TRBD1 (5 bases). V lost 0 bases to trimming and J lost 2 bases, with 5 bases between them. The CDR3 is 14 residues long. CDR1 and CDR2 (germline): LNHDA, SQIVND (reference sequence). The CDR3: CASSIEGPYNEQFF. The CDR3 nucleotides read TGTGCCAGTAGTATAGAGGGGCCCTACAATGAGCAGTTCTTC. Supplemented by reference TRBV19 and TRBJ2-1, the full variable domain reads DGGITQSPKYLFRKEGQNVTLSCEQNLNHDAMYWYRQDPGQGLRLIYYSQIVNDFQKGDIAEGYSVSREKKESFPLTVTSAQKNPTAFYLCASSIEGPYNEQFFGPGTRLTVL.

The rearrangement joins TRBV5-5 to TRBJ2-7; D perhaps matches TRBD1 (5 bases). V dropped 1 base and J dropped 4 bases, with 12 bases sitting between them. CDR3 length equals 14 residues. CDR1 and CDR2 from the germline V gene are SGHKS and YYEKEE (reference sequence). The CDR3 spells CASSLSGKGYEQYF. CDR3 nucleotides: TGTGCCAGCAGCTTGTCAGGGAAGGGTTACGAGCAGTACTTC.

As concerns this clone: The same CDR3 also results from other DNA sequences found in this sample. The chain uses TRBV11-2 and TRBJ2-7; TRBD1 aligns across 11 bases. Per germline, CDR1 SGHAT and CDR2 FQNNGV. V lost 3 bases to trimming and J lost 4 bases; unmatched junction nucleotides: 2. This CDR3 spans 14 amino acids. CDR3 sequence (DNA): TGTGCCAGCAGCTTGGGACAGGGGGTGTACGAGCAGTACTTC. Translated: CASSLGQGVYEQYF.

The chain is built from TRBV5-1 and TRBJ1-1; D uncertain. CDR3 length equals 14 residues. Trimming removed 0 bases from V and 4 bases from J, with 10 bases in between. Germline CDR1 is SGHRS and CDR2 is YFSETQ. The CDR3 DNA reads TGCGCCAGCAGCTTGGGTACGGGGTTCACTGAAGCTTTCTTT. This translates into CASSLGTGFTEAFF. The complete variable domain, with remaining parts taken from reference TRBV5-1 and TRBJ1-1, reads KAGVTQTPRYLIKTRGQQVTLSCSPISGHRSVSWYQQTPGQGLQFLFEYFSETQRNKGNFPGRFSGRQFSNSRSEMNVSTLELGDSALYLCASSLGTGFTEAFFGQGTRLTVV.

The V gene is TRBV13, the J gene TRBJ2-5, with 14 nucleotides matching TRBD2. CDR3 length: 16 amino acids. CDR1 PRHDT and CDR2 FYEKMQ come from the germline V gene (reference sequence). Unmatched junction bases numbered 3, after V lost 4 bases and J lost 2 bases. CDR3 in amino acids: CASSSGLAGGQETQYF. In DNA form, the CDR3 reads TGTGCCAGCAGCTCCGGACTAGCGGGGGGACAAGAGACCCAGTACTTC.

The chain employs TRBV27 and TRBJ1-5; D is possibly TRBD1 (6 bases). The CDR3 contains 15 residues. CDR1 is MNHEY and CDR2 is SMNVEV in the germline V gene (reference sequence). V was trimmed by 4 bases and J by 7 bases, leaving 17 bases between them. The CDR3 region has the DNA TGTGCCAGCAGTTCCCGGAGGACAGTGGAGCAGCCCCAGCATTTT. It specifies CASSSRRTVEQPQHF.

This clone appeared a single time. The genes are TRBV7-6 and TRBJ2-1, with TRBD2 matching 10 bases. The CDR3 loop spans 19 amino acids. CDR1 is SGHVS and CDR2 is FNYEAQ in the germline V gene. J was trimmed by 8 bases and V by 5 bases; bases with no gene match: 21. Here the CDR3 reads CASSPSRGVGTSEVDEQFF. The CDR3 DNA sequence: TGTGCCAGCAGCCCCTCTCGTGGCGTTGGGACTAGCGAAGTCGATGAGCAGTTCTTC.

This clone came up once. The chain is built from TRBV6-6 and TRBJ1-2, with TRBD1 matching 7 bases. Germline CDR1 is MNHNY and CDR2 is SVGAGI (reference sequence). The V segment lost 4 bases and the J segment 7 bases; nucleotides outside the gene matches: 15. The CDR3 sequence is 16 residues long. The CDR3, as DNA: TGTGCCAGCAGTTCCCCGACCCTTAGGACAGGAGGTGGCTACACCTTC. It yields the protein CASSSPTLRTGGGYTF.

The rearrangement joins TRBV18 to TRBJ2-5; tentatively, D is TRBD1 (6 bases). V lost 2 bases, J lost 7 bases, and 20 bases lay in between. CDR3 length: 16 residues. Germline CDR1 is KGHSH and CDR2 is LQKENI. The CDR3 sequence is CASSPRSGAFVGTQYF. CDR3 bases: TGTGCCAGCTCACCAAGGTCAGGGGCCTTTGTTGGGACCCAGTACTTC. The full variable domain, in which reference TRBV18 and TRBJ2-5 provide the parts outside the CDR3, is NAGVMQNPRHLVRRRGQEARLRCSPMKGHSHVYWYRQLPEEGLKFMVYLQKENIIDESGMPKERFSAEFPKEGPSILRIQQVVRGDSAAYFCASSPRSGAFVGTQYFGPGTRLLVL.

This chain uses TRBV5-6 with TRBJ2-2; 9 nucleotides agree with TRBD1. Trimming removed 2 bases from V and 4 bases from J; junction bases left unmatched: 6. The CDR3 is 16 residues long. Germline CDR1 SGHDT, CDR2 YYEEEE. As DNA, the CDR3 is TGTGCCAGCAGCTTAGGGACAGGGCTATTCACCGGGGAGCTGTTTTTT. Translated: CASSLGTGLFTGELFF. The full variable domain, with the rest looked up from reference TRBV5-6 and TRBJ2-2, is DAGVTQSPTHLIKTRGQQVTLRCSPKSGHDTVSWYQQALGQGPQFIFQYYEEEERQRGNFPDRFSGHQFPNYSSELNVNALLLGDSALYLCASSLGTGLFTGELFFGEGSRLTVL.

This chain uses TRBV12-3 or TRBV12-4 with TRBJ1-2, with 10 bases that match TRBD1. This CDR3 contains 12 residues. J lost 8 bases, V lost 6 bases, and 3 bases had no gene match. CDR3 residues: CASRTGGGGYTF. The CDR3 DNA reads TGTGCCAGCAGGACAGGGGGCGGCGGCTACACCTTC.

The V gene is TRBV24-1, the J gene TRBJ2-1; 8 bases match TRBD1. There are 17 residues in the CDR3. J lost 1 base, V lost 2 bases, and 6 bases had no gene match. Germline assignment: CDR1 KGHDR and CDR2 SFDVKD. The CDR3 sequence is CATSDSVGQGSYNEQFF. The CDR3 bases are TGTGCCACCAGTGATTCCGTTGGACAGGGATCCTACAATGAGCAGTTCTTC.

This clone occurred once. This rearrangement joins TRBV3-1 (or the pseudogene TRBV3-2) to TRBJ2-7; TRBD2 matches 9 bases. Trimming at V came to 4 bases and at J to 8 bases, leaving 12 bases not matched to a gene. There are 15 residues in the CDR3. Germline V lookup: CDR1 LGHDT, CDR2 YNNKEL (reference sequence). This CDR3 is CASSPMRGGEIKQYF. As DNA, the CDR3 is TGTGCCAGCAGCCCTATGCGCGGGGGGGAGATAAAGCAGTACTTC.

This clone was picked up one time. The chain carries TRBV27 and TRBJ2-5; D gene uncertain. CDR1 and CDR2 from the germline V gene are MNHEY and SMNVEV (reference sequence). This CDR3 is 11 amino acids long. V was clipped by 6 bases and J by 2 bases, with 4 bases between them. CDR3 nucleotides: TGTGCCAGCAGGCTACAAGAGACCCAGTACTTC. Residues: CASRLQETQYF.

The chain employs TRBV7-8 and TRBJ2-2; TRBD2 agrees at 7 bases. Per germline, CDR1 SGHVS and CDR2 FQNEAQ. The CDR3 is made up of 15 amino acids. The trim removed 3 bases at V and 7 bases at J, leaving 8 bases unmatched. CDR3 protein: CASSLTGGSNGELFF. CDR3 coding DNA: TGTGCCAGCAGCTTGACGGGGGGATCAAACGGGGAGCTGTTTTTT. Using reference TRBV7-8 and TRBJ2-2 for the parts outside the CDR3, the full variable domain is GAGVSQSPRYKVAKRGQDVALRCDPISGHVSLFWYQQALGQGPEFLTYFQNEAQLDKSGLPSDRFFAERPEGSVSTLKIQRTQQEDSAVYLCASSLTGGSNGELFFGEGSRLTVL.

The chain links TRBV30 to TRBJ2-7, with 8 bases identical to TRBD2. This CDR3 comprises 14 residues. Germline CDR1 GTSNPN, CDR2 SVGIG (reference sequence). V shed 5 bases and J 2 bases; nucleotides not matched to a gene: 8. In DNA, the CDR3 is TGTGCCTGGGGGAACAGCGGGGGTACCTACGAGCAGTACTTC. Translated: CAWGNSGGTYEQYF.

This clone was detected a few times. The chain is built from TRBV12-5 and TRBJ2-2; D possibly corresponds to TRBD1 (5 bases). The CDR3 loop spans 13 amino acids. The ends were cut back, 4 bases at V and 4 bases at J, with 7 bases in the middle. CDR1 and CDR2 (germline): LGHNT, FRNRAP. DNA of the CDR3: TGTGCTAGTGGTTCAGGGCCCACCGGGGAGCTGTTTTTT. Translating it yields CASGSGPTGELFF.

The chain joins TRBV12-3 or TRBV12-4 to TRBJ2-3; no definite D call. The CDR3 totals 13 residues. With 5 bases removed from V and 6 bases from J, the gap between germline ends came to 12 bases. CDR3 coding DNA: TGTGCCAGCAGTCGGCAGGTCGGCGATACGCAGTATTTT. Its protein product is CASSRQVGDTQYF.

The J gene is TRBJ2-7, the V gene TRBV29-1; no clear D gene. Per germline, CDR1 SQVTM and CDR2 ANQGSEA. V was shortened by 0 bases and J by 0 bases, with 6 bases between the two germline ends. There are 13 residues in the CDR3. The DNA for the CDR3 is TGCAGCGTTGAAGATCCGGTCTCCTACGAGCAGTACTTC. Residues: CSVEDPVSYEQYF.

This chain links TRBV6-5 with TRBJ1-4; weak D call: TRBD1 (5 bases). The V end was cut by 6 bases, the J end by 7 bases, with 12 bases between. From germline, CDR1 is MNHEY and CDR2 SVGAGI. The CDR3 runs to 13 residues. CDR3 residues: CASSPWGGEKLFF. The CDR3 coding sequence is TGTGCCAGCAGCCCCTGGGGCGGTGAAAAACTGTTTTTT.